The present entry profiles one T cell receptor beta chain with its context. Antigen unknown. J lost 2 bases, V lost 6 bases, and 3 bases had no gene match. The CDR3 covers 13 residues. Germline V gene sequence: CDR1 MDHEN, CDR2 SYDVKM. Produced via immunoSEQ multiplex PCR; TCRdb's table is partial and in-frame only. The sample holds over 75,000 clones, around 80% seen once. This sample was taken from a study of cytotoxic CD8 clonotypes in ibrutinib-treated CLL. Study at large: Across the patients, roughly ten were relapsed/refractory, about 15 treatment-naive and 17 to 18 IGHV unmutated. Averaging across samples gave about 240,000 productive templates and tens of thousands of productive rearrangements.

Study outcomes and limitations: Patients with sustained remission and those progressing were sampled at differing times. Public clonotypes proved infrequent, and on treatment they shrank or remained steady.

J is TRBJ2-7 and V is TRBV28, with 8 bases that match TRBD1. Sequenced material: PBMCs, taken after 12 months of ibrutinib treatment. This TCR was recovered from a human donor with chronic lymphocytic leukemia. DNA for the CDR3: TGTGCCAGCAGGGCGACAGGGGCCTACGAGCAGTACTTC. Amino acids: CASRATGAYEQYF.